The 30 T cell receptor beta chains in this list originate from one sample, sequenced in a study of blood T cell repertoires in COVID-19. Assay used: immunoSEQ multiplex PCR; TCRdb lists only in-frame clones, some missing. The sample includes some 220,000 clones, roughly 85% of them seen just once. Sequenced sample: peripheral blood. These receptors were obtained from a woman aged 18 to 35 who had recovered from COVID-19.

In its sample, this clone was seen a few times. The CDR3 sequence is CASNLDRYYGYTF. CDR3 DNA: TGTGCCAGTAATTTAGACAGATACTATGGCTACACCTTC. V and J are TRBV19 and TRBJ1-2; D perhaps matches TRBD1 (5 bases). This CDR3 comprises 13 residues. Germline V gene data show CDR1 as LNHDA and CDR2 as SQIVND (reference sequence). V shed 7 bases and J shed 3 bases, with 12 bases lying between them.

This clone occurred a few times. This chain joins TRBV29-1 and TRBJ1-1; 7 bases are a match to TRBD1. The V gene's germline CDR1 is SQVTM and CDR2 ANQGSEA. The CDR3 runs 13 residues. V gave up 4 bases and J gave up 4 bases; unmatched junction bases: 6. CDR3 sequence (DNA): TGCAGCGTTGTAAGGGGGCTGGGCACTGAAGCTTTCTTT. Its protein is CSVVRGLGTEAFF.

The chain is built from TRBV6-2 or TRBV6-3 and TRBJ2-5; 7 nucleotides agree with TRBD2. This CDR3 has 14 amino acids. Germline assignment: CDR1 MNHEY and CDR2 SVGEGT. V trimming: 5 bases; J trimming: 4 bases; junction bases outside the gene matches: 7. As DNA, the CDR3 is TGTGCCAGCAGTCCCTTGGCGGGAGTAGAGACCCAGTACTTC. Translation gives CASSPLAGVETQYF.

This rearrangement joins TRBV11-2 to TRBJ2-7; TRBD1 aligns across 7 bases. Unmatched junction bases numbered 7, after V lost 2 bases and J lost 3 bases. The CDR3 sequence is 15 residues long. CDR1 is SGHAT, CDR2 FQNNGV, per germline. The DNA for the CDR3 is TGTGCCAGCAGCTTATCAGGGACAGAGTACTACGAGCAGTACTTC. As protein: CASSLSGTEYYEQYF.

This chain connects TRBV28 to TRBJ2-1; 15 bases match TRBD2. Germline CDR1 is MDHEN and CDR2 is SYDVKM. V shed 6 bases and J 8 bases; nucleotides not matched to a gene: 8. CDR3 size: 16 residues. The CDR3 nucleotides read TGTGCCAGCAGCCGACGGACTAGCGGGAGGGTCGATGAGCAGTTCTTC. This translates into CASSRRTSGRVDEQFF.

The V and J genes are TRBV30 and TRBJ1-1; TRBD1 is a possible D gene (5 bases). Trimming cost V 0 bases and J 7 bases, with 12 bases left between them. The CDR3 is 13 amino acids. Germline CDR1 GTSNPN, CDR2 SVGIG (reference sequence). The CDR3, as DNA: TGTGCCTGGAGTGTACTGCGGGACGGTGAAGCTTTCTTT. This sequence encodes CAWSVLRDGEAFF.

J is TRBJ1-1 and V is TRBV19; D is perhaps TRBD1 (6 bases). CDR3 length: 11 amino acids. Germline lookup yields CDR1 LNHDA and CDR2 SQIVND (reference sequence). Trimming took 4 bases from V and 6 from J, leaving 6 bases between them. CDR3 DNA sequence: TGTGCCAGTAGTAGGGGGCCTGAAGCTTTCTTT. This sequence encodes CASSRGPEAFF.

The chain uses TRBV13 and TRBJ2-3; D unresolved. Germline lookup yields CDR1 PRHDT and CDR2 FYEKMQ (reference sequence). The V end was cut by 5 bases, the J end by 3 bases, with 9 bases between. The CDR3 is 13 residues long. The CDR3, as DNA: TGTGCCAGCAGCATTACAATGACAGATACGCAGTATTTT. Residues: CASSITMTDTQYF. The full variable domain, rest sourced from reference TRBV13 and TRBJ2-3, is AAGVIQSPRHLIKEKRETATLKCYPIPRHDTVYWYQQGPGQDPQFLISFYEKMQSDKGSIPDRFSAQQFSDYHSELNMSSLELGDSALYFCASSITMTDTQYFGPGTRLTVL.

The J gene is TRBJ2-2, the V gene TRBV3-1 (or the pseudogene TRBV3-2), with D perhaps TRBD1 (5 bases). Germline V gene sequence: CDR1 LGHDT, CDR2 YNNKEL (reference sequence). Deletions cut 1 base from V and 4 bases from J, with 16 bases between. The CDR3 spans 17 residues. CDR3 sequence reads: CASSQGSGAGLTGELFF. As DNA, the CDR3 is TGTGCCAGCAGCCAAGGGTCGGGTGCAGGGCTCACCGGGGAGCTGTTTTTT.

The J gene is TRBJ2-7, the V gene TRBV4-1, with 10 bases that match TRBD1. CDR3 length: 18 amino acids. V lost 3 bases, J lost 2 bases, and 13 bases stayed unmatched. Germline values: CDR1 MGHRA, CDR2 YSYEKL. The CDR3 sequence is CASSHMTPDRGDAYEQYF. The CDR3 DNA reads as TGCGCCAGCAGCCACATGACTCCGGACAGGGGGGATGCCTACGAGCAGTACTTC.

This clone was counted only a few times. The V gene is TRBV10-1, the J gene TRBJ2-7, with 7 bases aligning to TRBD2. Germline V CDR1 and CDR2: WNHNN, SYGVQD (reference sequence). The CDR3 contains 17 residues. Trimming took 9 bases from V and 0 from J; bases not matched to a gene: 17. This CDR3 reads CARGVGSAGVFSYEQYF. CDR3 DNA sequence: TGCGCCAGAGGGGTAGGATCGGCGGGAGTGTTCTCCTACGAGCAGTACTTC.

J is TRBJ1-1 and V is TRBV30, with no clear D. CDR3 length equals 13 residues. Germline CDR1 and CDR2: GTSNPN and SVGIG (reference sequence). The V and J ends lost 0 bases and 3 bases respectively, with 8 bases between them. The CDR3 sequence: CAWSVVAYTEAFF. In nucleotides, the CDR3 is TGTGCCTGGAGTGTAGTGGCCTACACTGAAGCTTTCTTT.

The chain couples TRBV13 to TRBJ2-7; 12 bases align to TRBD2. Germline loops: CDR1 PRHDT, CDR2 FYEKMQ (reference sequence). The CDR3 runs to 19 residues. V trimming: 5 bases; J trimming: 4 bases; junction bases outside the gene matches: 18. The CDR3 loop reads CASSAPLATSGRFGYEQYF. For the CDR3, the DNA is TGTGCCAGCAGCGCCCCCCTCGCGACTAGCGGGAGATTCGGTTACGAGCAGTACTTC.

A few counts support this clone. The chain uses TRBV15 and TRBJ1-5; no clear D gene. Looked up from germline, CDR1 is LNHNV and CDR2 is YYDKDF (reference sequence). Between the trimmed V and J ends, which lost 1 base and 4 bases, there was a span of 5 bases. The CDR3 extends over 13 amino acids. The CDR3 region has the DNA TGTGCCACCAGCAGAGGGCCTAATCAGCCCCAGCATTTT. Translation gives CATSRGPNQPQHF.

The rearrangement uses TRBV7-3 and TRBJ2-3; 11 bases line up with TRBD2. Germline CDR1 SGHTA, CDR2 FQGTGA. V dropped 1 base and J dropped 6; count of bases not matched to a gene: 12. This CDR3 spans 18 amino acids. The CDR3, as DNA: TGTGCCAGCAGCTTAAGCCTGGGACTAGCGGCTCAGTGGGATACGCAGTATTTT. Encoded protein: CASSLSLGLAAQWDTQYF.

This chain connects TRBV6-5 to TRBJ1-1; the match to TRBD1 covers 8 bases. V was pared by 5 bases and J by 6 bases, with 8 bases of the junction left unmatched. The CDR3 spans 14 residues. CDR1 MNHEY and CDR2 SVGAGI come from the germline V gene. The CDR3 region has the DNA TGTGCCAGCAGTCCACAGGGGGTTCGGGCTGAAGCTTTCTTT. This codes for CASSPQGVRAEAFF.

This clone is a singleton in its sample. The chain couples TRBV2 to TRBJ1-1; 7 bases match TRBD1. V lost 10 bases and J lost 1; bases outside the gene matches: 6. The length of the CDR3 is 13 residues. Germline V gene data show CDR1 as SNHLY and CDR2 as FYNNEI. The CDR3 DNA reads as TGTGCCACCCGACAGGGCCGGAACACTGAAGCTTTCTTT. It is translated as CATRQGRNTEAFF. The full variable domain, rest sourced from reference TRBV2 and TRBJ1-1, is EPEVTQTPSHQVTQMGQEVILRCVPISNHLYFYWYRQILGQKVEFLVSFYNNEISEKSEIFDDQFSVERPDGSNFTLKIRSTKLEDSAMYFCATRQGRNTEAFFGQGTRLTVV.

The chain is built from TRBV2 and TRBJ1-2; maybe TRBD1 (6 bases). The CDR3 length is 12 residues. The germline CDR1 and CDR2 sequences are SNHLY and FYNNEI. V gave up 7 bases and J gave up 3 bases, with 9 bases separating them. CDR3 DNA: TGTGCCAGCAAAGGGGGTTACTATGGCTACACCTTC. It specifies CASKGGYYGYTF. Full variable domain (missing parts from reference TRBV2 and TRBJ1-2): EPEVTQTPSHQVTQMGQEVILRCVPISNHLYFYWYRQILGQKVEFLVSFYNNEISEKSEIFDDQFSVERPDGSNFTLKIRSTKLEDSAMYFCASKGGYYGYTFGSGTRLTVV.

The chain has TRBV19 and TRBJ2-7; unclear D gene. The CDR3 is made up of 14 amino acids. Germline CDR1 reads LNHDA; CDR2 reads SQIVND (reference sequence). Trimming removed 4 bases at V and 1 base at J, with 11 bases between. CDR3 in amino acids: CASSSDSRSYEQYF. For the CDR3, the DNA is TGTGCCAGTAGTAGTGACTCAAGGTCCTACGAGCAGTACTTC.

The V gene is TRBV2, the J gene TRBJ2-7; 7 nucleotides align to TRBD1. CDR3 length equals 13 residues. The trim removed 5 bases at V and 5 bases at J, leaving 6 bases unmatched. Germline CDR1 is SNHLY and CDR2 is FYNNEI. The CDR3 sequence is CASSSTGVNEQYF. The DNA for the CDR3 is TGTGCCAGCAGTAGCACAGGGGTCAACGAGCAGTACTTC.

This clone was detected only once. The chain employs TRBV5-1 and TRBJ1-1; tentatively, D is TRBD1 (5 bases). Germline V gene data show CDR1 as SGHRS and CDR2 as YFSETQ. The CDR3 is 14 amino acids. Trimming pared 2 bases from V and 4 bases from J, leaving 12 bases between. The DNA of the CDR3 is TGCGCCAGCAGCTTAGGACACCTTGGCACTGAAGCTTTCTTT. This codes for CASSLGHLGTEAFF.

V is TRBV6-5 and J is TRBJ2-7, with TRBD1 matching over 7 bases. The CDR3 extends over 14 amino acids. After removal of 4 bases from V and 5 bases from J, the junction contained 8 bases not matched to a gene. Germline V gives CDR1 MNHEY, CDR2 SVGAGI. The CDR3 loop reads CASSLGTVLDEQYF. CDR3 sequence (DNA): TGTGCCAGCAGTTTGGGGACAGTCCTCGACGAGCAGTACTTC.

The gene calls are TRBV19 and TRBJ1-2; 10 nucleotides agree with TRBD1. Per the germline V gene, CDR1 is LNHDA and CDR2 is SQIVND (reference sequence). The V and J ends lost 5 bases and 4 bases, in that order; junction bases with no gene match: 4. This CDR3 comprises 14 residues. CDR3 DNA sequence: TGTGCCAGTAGTCCCGGGACAGGGGCCTATGGCTACACCTTC. It translates to CASSPGTGAYGYTF.

This clone was counted once. The V call is TRBV7-9, the J call TRBJ1-5; weak D call: TRBD1 (5 bases). Germline-derived CDR1 and CDR2 are SEHNR and FQNEAQ (reference sequence). V was clipped by 5 bases and J by 3 bases, with 14 bases between them. The CDR3 is 15 amino acids. The CDR3 nucleotides are TGTGCCAGCAGCGCCCCCGACAGCCACAATCAGCCCCAGCATTTT. Translation: CASSAPDSHNQPQHF.

This chain uses TRBV6-2 or TRBV6-3 with TRBJ1-5; D uncertain. Germline V gives CDR1 MNHEY, CDR2 SVGEGT. V was trimmed by 0 bases and J by 7 bases, leaving 13 bases between them. There are 15 residues in the CDR3. CDR3 nucleotides: TGTGCCAGCAGTTACTCGAGCATCGGGATACAGCCCCAGCATTTT. Translating it yields CASSYSSIGIQPQHF.

V gene TRBV4-1 combines with J gene TRBJ2-7, with TRBD2 matching over 12 bases. Germline V gene lookup returns CDR1 MGHRA and CDR2 YSYEKL. This CDR3 is built from 15 residues. Trimming at V came to 0 bases and at J to 4 bases, leaving 1 base not matched to a gene. The CDR3 coding sequence is TGCGCCAGCAGCCAAGAAGGGACTAGCGGGTACGAGCAGTACTTC. Encoded protein: CASSQEGTSGYEQYF.

The table lists this clone with a count of one. This chain connects TRBV29-1 to TRBJ1-1; D unclear. In germline, CDR1 is SQVTM, CDR2 ANQGSEA. This CDR3 comprises 14 residues. Trimming removed 3 bases from V and 2 bases from J, with 13 bases in between. CDR3 bases: TGCAGCGTTGAGTGGCGGAGAATTAACACTGAAGCTTTCTTT. Translating gives CSVEWRRINTEAFF.

The V call is TRBV5-1, the J call TRBJ2-7, with D unclear. This CDR3 region has 12 residues. The germline CDR1 and CDR2 sequences are SGHRS and YFSETQ. V was shortened by 0 bases and J by 7 bases, with 8 bases between the two germline ends. This chain's CDR3 is CASSLAPQEQYF. The CDR3 nucleotides are TGCGCCAGCAGCTTGGCCCCCCAGGAGCAGTACTTC.

The rearrangement uses TRBV19 and TRBJ2-3; 11 bases are a match to TRBD2. The CDR3 sequence is 17 residues long. The germline CDR1 and CDR2 sequences are LNHDA and SQIVND (reference sequence). V lost 3 bases, J lost 6 bases, and 11 bases stayed unmatched. CDR3 bases: TGTGCCAGTAGTATCCCCCGACTAGCGGGACCAAGGGATACGCAGTATTTT. It codes for CASSIPRLAGPRDTQYF.

This clone has only one observation. The V gene is TRBV14, the J gene TRBJ2-5; TRBD2 is a possible D gene (5 bases). The CDR3 has 12 residues. Trimming took off 3 bases at V and 9 bases at J, with 11 bases between the two ends. Looked up from germline, CDR1 is SGHDN and CDR2 is FVKESK. CDR3 in amino acids: CASSHARGSQYF. CDR3 DNA sequence: TGTGCCAGCAGCCACGCCCGGGGTTCCCAGTACTTC.